Listed below are T cell receptor beta chains from one sample, sequenced in a study of blood T cell repertoires in COVID-19. Assay: immunoSEQ multiplex PCR; the TCRdb copy retains only in-frame clones and omits some. Among over 200,000 clones, roughly 80% were seen once, and the ten largest hold about 5%. The source material was peripheral blood. The receptors originated from a human donor in a cohort sampled during active COVID-19. Both conserved end residues are part of each CDR3. A D gene is named only where the DNA matches it firmly.

V,J,D,DNA,CDR3
TRBV19,TRBJ1-1,.,TGTGCCAGTAGTCCCCTAGGGGGTTCTGAAGCTTTCTTT,CASSPLGGSEAFF
TRBV7-9,TRBJ1-1,.,TGTGCCAGCAGACGACAGAACACTGAAGCTTTCTTT,CASRRQNTEAFF
TRBV5-1,TRBJ1-1,.,TGCGCCAGCAGCTTGAGGGGGTTTGATACTGAAGCTTTCTTT,CASSLRGFDTEAFF
TRBV2,TRBJ2-7,.,TGTGCCAGCAGTGAAACCCCGGGTTCTTACGAGCAGTACTTC,CASSETPGSYEQYF
TRBV28,TRBJ2-3,TRBD2,TGTGCCAGCAGTTTCGGTAGGACTAGCGGGACAGATACGCAGTATTTT,CASSFGRTSGTDTQYF
TRBV7-2,TRBJ2-5,TRBD2,TGTGCCAGCAGCTTGGGACTAGCGGGAGAGGAGACCCAGTACTTC,CASSLGLAGEETQYF
TRBV7-9,TRBJ1-6,.,TGTGCCAGCAGTAGCAGGGGATTAAATTCACCCCTCCACTTT,CASSSRGLNSPLHF
TRBV18,TRBJ1-1,TRBD1,TGTGCCAGCTCACCCGGACAGGGGACTGAAGCTTTCTTT,CASSPGQGTEAFF
TRBV4-1,TRBJ1-2,.,TGCGCCAGCAGCCAAGGAGTAAGGAACGCGGGGGCTGGCTACACCTTC,CASSQGVRNAGAGYTF
TRBV6-5,TRBJ1-4,TRBD1,TGTGCCAGCAGTTTGATCACAGGGGCAACTAATGAAAAACTGTTTTTT,CASSLITGATNEKLFF